The present T cell receptor beta chain was sequenced within a study of T-cell memory formation after mild COVID-19 listed by TCRdb under 2021. Regarding the complete study: Most TCR sequence clusters were specific to one of the two donors. In a couple of donors, T-cell clones that expanded and contracted after mild COVID-19 were followed by sequencing TCRalpha and TCRbeta repertoires longitudinally. Two young, previously healthy adult volunteers made up the cohort, one male and one female. The paper's findings and limits, for the study overall: Clones contracting from day 15 to 85 had balanced CD4/CD8 phenotypes, while a second wave expanding from day 15 to 37 was biased towards CD4+. The study included only a couple of mild cases, and larger cohorts that include severe cases with pre-infection samples were judged to be necessary. Whether the second-wave clones peaking on day 37 were SARS-CoV-2 specific was not confirmed. Contracting CD4+ clones were found mainly in CM and EM memory subsets, while CD8+ clones were enriched in EMRA. Some responding clones were detected in pre-infection memory, which suggested that pre-existing cross-reactive memory T cells had joined the SARS-CoV-2 response.

Reads for this sample came from an Illumina NovaSeq 6000. cDNA libraries for TCRalpha and TCRbeta were prepared by 5'RACE using constant-segment primers, with sample barcodes and unique molecular identifiers added. RNA was extracted from every sample with Trizol reagent. Libraries were amplified in two PCR steps, with a second sample barcode and Illumina TruSeq adapters added in the second step. Sequencing of libraries was performed on an Illumina NovaSeq with 2 x 150 bp paired-end reads. In the original analysis: Reads were demultiplexed and collapsed into UMI-guided consensus sequences with migec v1.2.7. Using mixcr v2.1.11, UMI consensuses were aligned to TRA and TRB V and J templates and then assembled into clonotypes. A clonotype was counted as expanded or contracted only if both edgeR and NoisET called the change significant, with noise models trained on biological replicates. edgeR calls used a false discovery rate-adjusted p below 0.01 and a log2 fold-change threshold of 1. PCA with hierarchical clustering of max-normalized trajectories of the 1000 most abundant clonotypes was used as exploratory dynamics analysis. Separately sequenced CD4+ and CD8+ repertoires were used to assign the CD4 or CD8 phenotype of responding clones. The public sequencing data were trimmed at Q25 with fastp and processed into clonotypes with MiXCR by TCRdb, which kept only in-frame beta chains. One record per CDR3 amino acid sequence lists the most common genes and DNA. It is TCRdb's table, rather than the study itself, that gives the V and J calls and clone size. This sample is represented by roughly 610,000 distinct CDR3 sequences; around a sixth of them were singletons. The top ten constitute roughly 7.8% of the sample.

Ficoll-Paque density gradient centrifugation was the method used to isolate PBMCs. About this clonotype: Its antigen is not yet known. Base qualities are missing; no much larger clone stands one base away.

A distance of 16 bases separates the germline ends of V and J, which lose 4 bases and 1 base respectively. Based on the germline V gene, the CDR1 and CDR2 sequences are LGHNA and YSLEER. The CDR3, cysteine through phenylalanine, is 16 amino acids long. Only the CDR3 part of the read is kept: 48 bases, read in frame from the first base. Sequencing was performed on PBMCs or a T cell subset sorted from them (not recorded which). The chain is encoded by TRBV4-3 joined to TRBJ1-1, with no reliable assignment of the D segment. This clonotype was sampled from an adult woman who had mild COVID-19 (a few samples of this study predate the infection). The sample titles of this study are shuffled in the database, so cell type and time point are left out; the donor was told from shared clones. The CDR3 protein is CASSLSAAQPNTEAFF. The sequenced DNA: TGCGCCAGCAGCCTCTCGGCGGCCCAACCGAACACTGAAGCTTTCTTT.